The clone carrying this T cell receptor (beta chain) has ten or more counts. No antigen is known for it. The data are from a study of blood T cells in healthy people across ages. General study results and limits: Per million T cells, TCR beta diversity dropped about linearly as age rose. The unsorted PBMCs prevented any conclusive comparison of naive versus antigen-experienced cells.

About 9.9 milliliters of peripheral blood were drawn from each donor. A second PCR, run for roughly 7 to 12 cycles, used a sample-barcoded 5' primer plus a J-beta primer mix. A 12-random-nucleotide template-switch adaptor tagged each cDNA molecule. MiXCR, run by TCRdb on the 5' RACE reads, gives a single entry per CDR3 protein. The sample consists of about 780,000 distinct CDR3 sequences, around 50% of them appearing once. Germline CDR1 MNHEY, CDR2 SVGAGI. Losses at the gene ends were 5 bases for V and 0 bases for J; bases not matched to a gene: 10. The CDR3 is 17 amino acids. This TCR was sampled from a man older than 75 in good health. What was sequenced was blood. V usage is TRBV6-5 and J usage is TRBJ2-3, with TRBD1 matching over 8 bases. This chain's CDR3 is CASSPSPTGASTDTQYF. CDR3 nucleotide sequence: TGTGCCAGCAGTCCCAGCCCGACAGGGGCTAGCACAGATACGCAGTATTTT.